These 5 T cell receptor beta chains were sequenced from one sample in a study of shared clonotypes between healthy human individuals. CD8 cells classed as naive were CD45RO-negative and positively selected for CCR7, excluding terminally differentiated effector memory CD45RA+ cells. The table came from immunoSEQ multiplex PCR; TCRdb's copy has only in-frame clones and leaves some out. The repertoire holds 1.5 million to 2.5 million clones, with approximately 94% as singletons. Sequencing input: naive CD8+ T cells sorted from blood. The receptors stem from a young man in good health.

V usage is TRBV2 and J usage is TRBJ1-2; D is uncertain. The germline V and J ends were trimmed by 4 bases and 6 bases, with 9 bases remaining between them. This CDR3 region has 12 residues. CDR1 is SNHLY and CDR2 is FYNNEI in the germline V gene. The CDR3 DNA sequence: TGTGCCAGCAGTGGGGGAGTCCATGGCTACACCTTC. Its protein product is CASSGGVHGYTF.

V usage is TRBV14 and J usage is TRBJ2-7; unclear D gene. The CDR3 is made up of 18 amino acids. Looked up from germline, CDR1 is SGHDN and CDR2 is FVKESK. V gave up 1 base and J gave up 5 bases, with 24 bases separating them. In DNA, the CDR3 is TGTGCCAGCAGCCAAGTGGAACCTTACTGGCTTATCTGCCACGAGCAGTACTTC. Residues: CASSQVEPYWLICHEQYF.

V is TRBV4-3 and J is TRBJ2-7; TRBD1 aligns across 9 bases. The CDR3 has 16 amino acids. The trim removed 3 bases at V and 5 bases at J, leaving 11 bases unmatched. Per germline, CDR1 LGHNA and CDR2 YSLEER. CDR3 protein: CASSQLPGQGVHEQYF. DNA for the CDR3: TGCGCCAGCAGCCAGCTCCCGGGACAGGGTGTCCACGAGCAGTACTTC.

The chain carries TRBV6-5 and TRBJ1-2, with TRBD1 identical over 7 bases. CDR3 length: 15 amino acids. Trimming removed 2 bases from V and 3 bases from J; junction bases left unmatched: 6. The V gene's germline CDR1 is MNHEY and CDR2 SVGAGI. The CDR3 DNA reads TGTGCCAGCAGTTACGGTCCAGGGGGTCACTATGGCTACACCTTC. This sequence encodes CASSYGPGGHYGYTF.

This clone was seen once. This chain connects TRBV2 to TRBJ2-2, with a tentative D call TRBD2 (6 bases). The CDR3 is 17 amino acids. Trimming shortened V by 4 bases and J by 5 bases, and 20 bases separated the two germline ends. CDR1 is SNHLY, CDR2 FYNNEI, per germline. The CDR3 region is CASSGAEGTPRTGELFF. The CDR3 bases are TGTGCCAGCAGTGGGGCGGAGGGGACCCCGAGGACCGGGGAGCTGTTTTTT. Filled out from reference TRBV2 and TRBJ2-2, the complete variable domain reads EPEVTQTPSHQVTQMGQEVILRCVPISNHLYFYWYRQILGQKVEFLVSFYNNEISEKSEIFDDQFSVERPDGSNFTLKIRSTKLEDSAMYFCASSGAEGTPRTGELFFGEGSRLTVL.